What follows is one T cell receptor beta chain and its context. Its antigen is unidentified. The V and J ends lost 2 bases and 7 bases, in that order; junction bases with no gene match: 10. This CDR3 contains 14 residues. Germline assignment: CDR1 GTSNPN and CDR2 SVGIG (reference sequence). Each of the donors was a healthy bone marrow donor. This sample is part of a study of cytomegalovirus exposure and HLA in healthy donors. Study-wide results and limits: For most TCR sequences rarity was the rule, although some public TCRs occurred in many donors. The study designated 150 or so TCR beta chains cytomegalovirus-associated. What a later analysis showed was that several of the most significant clusters appeared linked to common viral pathogens.

PCR used 60 Vbeta primers and 13 Jbeta primers. TCRdb's table, derived via immunoSEQ multiplex PCR, lists solely in-frame clones and lacks some. Altogether 65,000 or so clones are present, around 62% being singletons, with the ten largest covering around 2.7%. Material: PBMCs. This TCR came from a man aged 25-45 years in good health and CMV-seronegative. The V and J genes are TRBV30 and TRBJ1-2; 7 bases map to TRBD1. This CDR3 is CAWSRTGEFRGYTF. CDR3 in DNA: TGTGCCTGGAGTCGGACAGGCGAATTTCGTGGCTACACCTTC.